This T cell receptor (beta chain) was recorded in a study of cytomegalovirus exposure and HLA in healthy donors. This CDR3 spans 14 amino acids. The V gene lost 6 bases and the J gene lost 4 bases, with 16 bases spanning the gap. Germline V CDR1 and CDR2: SGHNT, YYREEE (reference sequence). Using immunoSEQ multiplex PCR, the repertoire was profiled, and TCRdb retains in-frame clones only, with some absent. The profile covers a few hundred thousand clones, with roughly 90% appearing a single time and about 0.8% taken by the ten largest. Material for sequencing was PBMCs. The receptor comes from a woman aged 18-29 years in good health and CMV-seronegative. The chain links TRBV5-4 to TRBJ1-1; possible D gene TRBD1, 5 bases. The chain's CDR3 is CASIPPGGGTEAFF. DNA for the CDR3: TGTGCCAGCATCCCGCCTGGGGGGGGCACTGAAGCTTTCTTT.